This is a list of T cell receptor beta chains from one sample in a study of blood T cell repertoires in COVID-19. Only in-frame clones appear in the TCRdb table, and some are missing; sequencing was by immunoSEQ multiplex PCR. The sample contains more than 150,000 clones, 70% to 90% of which appear only once. Sequencing was performed on peripheral blood. The source is a man aged 70-80 years with active or convalescent COVID-19. Both conserved end residues are part of each CDR3. D genes are given only for firm matches. Size values are once, few and many counts, or a class for expanded clones, and some rows have none.

d_gene	v_gene	j_gene	abundance	CDR3nt	CDR3aa
.	TRBV19	TRBJ1-2	.	TGTGCCAGTAGTATAGTCGGGGGTTCCCCTCGTTATGGCTACACCTTC	CASSIVGGSPRYGYTF
.	TRBV7-2	TRBJ1-2	.	TGTGCCAGCAGCCGAGACACAAATGGCTACACCTTC	CASSRDTNGYTF
TRBD2	TRBV5-1	TRBJ2-5	once	TGCGCCAGCAGCCCCGGACTAGCGGGAGTGGTGACCCAGTACTTC	CASSPGLAGVVTQYF
TRBD2	TRBV6-5	TRBJ2-4	once	TGTGCCAGCACCACCCGGGAGGGTCAAAACATTCAGTACTTC	CASTTREGQNIQYF
.	TRBV2	TRBJ1-6	many	TGTGCCAGCAGCAGGGGCGGGTATAATTCACCCCTCCACTTT	CASSRGGYNSPLHF
TRBD1	TRBV27	TRBJ2-7	.	TGTGCCAGCAGGCCCTCCCAACGACAGGGGCACGAGCAGTACTTC	CASRPSQRQGHEQYF
TRBD1	TRBV18	TRBJ1-2	.	TGTGCCAGCTCACGTTCGACAGGGGGTGGCTACACCTTC	CASSRSTGGGYTF
.	TRBV5-1	TRBJ1-5	.	TGCGCCAGCAGCATACAGCAGGGACAGCCCCAGCATTTT	CASSIQQGQPQHF
TRBD2	TRBV7-9	TRBJ2-1	few	TGTGCCAGCAGCTCGCCTCGGGGGGGATACAATGAGCAGTTCTTC	CASSSPRGGYNEQFF
.	TRBV6-4	TRBJ2-3	.	TGTGCCAGCAGTGGAAGCGGTACCACAGATACGCAGTATTTT	CASSGSGTTDTQYF
TRBD1	TRBV7-9	TRBJ1-4	.	TGTGCCAGCAGCTTAAGGACAGGGTATGAAAAACTGTTTTTT	CASSLRTGYEKLFF
TRBD1	TRBV6-2/TRBV6-3	TRBJ2-6	few	TGTGCCAGCAGTAAGGGACAGGGGATCTTTGTTGGGGCCAACGTCCTGACTTTC	CASSKGQGIFVGANVLTF
.	TRBV11-2	TRBJ1-2	.	TGTGCCAGCAGCTTAGATCATTTGGGGGCGCTTGGCTACACCTTC	CASSLDHLGALGYTF
TRBD1	TRBV7-8	TRBJ2-7	.	TGTGCCAGCAGCTCGCCGGGACAGGGCTCCTACGAGCAGTACTTC	CASSSPGQGSYEQYF
TRBD1	TRBV7-2	TRBJ1-5	once	TGTGCCAGCAGCTTCCGGACAGGGTCGGGCAATCAGCCCCAGCATTTT	CASSFRTGSGNQPQHF
.	TRBV9	TRBJ1-3	.	TGTGCCAGCAGCGTAGGCGCCAACGGAGGGCATCGAAACACCATATATTTT	CASSVGANGGHRNTIYF
.	TRBV6-2/TRBV6-3	TRBJ1-2	.	TGTGCCAGCAGTTACTACGACTCTAACTATGGCTACACCTTC	CASSYYDSNYGYTF
TRBD1	TRBV5-1	TRBJ1-5	.	TGCGCCAGCAGCTTGGGACAGGGTGGGCAGCCCCAGCATTTT	CASSLGQGGQPQHF
TRBD1	TRBV27	TRBJ1-4	once	TGTGCCAGCAGTTCAGCCGGGACAGGGAACGAAAAACTGTTTTTT	CASSSAGTGNEKLFF
.	TRBV6-5	TRBJ2-3	few	TGTGCCAGCAGTTCCCCAGGAACAGATACGCAGTATTTT	CASSSPGTDTQYF
TRBD1	TRBV7-8	TRBJ2-7	.	TGTGCCAGCAGCTGGGGGACAGGGGGGTACGAGCAGTACTTC	CASSWGTGGYEQYF
.	TRBV6-2/TRBV6-3	TRBJ2-7	.	TGTGCCAGCAGTTGGGCGGGTAGCGGTAGTTACGAGCAGTACTTC	CASSWAGSGSYEQYF
.	TRBV7-9	TRBJ2-1	.	TGTGCCAGCACCAAGAGCTATACCTACAATGAGCAGTTCTTC	CASTKSYTYNEQFF
.	TRBV19	TRBJ1-2	.	TGTGCCAGTATCCCGACAGGCCCCTACTATGGCTACACCTTC	CASIPTGPYYGYTF
.	TRBV15	TRBJ1-2	.	TGTGCCACCAGCAGAGATCGGGCCGCGGGCCTCTATGGCTACACCTTC	CATSRDRAAGLYGYTF
.	TRBV11-2	TRBJ1-6	few	TGTGCCAGCAGCTCGAATTCGGGAACACCCCTCCACTTT	CASSSNSGTPLHF
.	TRBV3-1/TRBV3-2	TRBJ1-2	once	TGTGCCAGCAGCCGGGGACTTACCTATGGCTACACCTTC	CASSRGLTYGYTF
.	TRBV11-2	TRBJ1-5	.	TGTGCCAGCAGCCCCGGGGGAAATAGCAATCAGCCCCAGCATTTT	CASSPGGNSNQPQHF